A single sample is the source of the 16 T cell receptor beta chains below, sequenced in a study of regulatory T cells in long-lasting Graves disease. Investigators prepared the TCR beta libraries by applying iRepertoire HTBI primers and Arm-PCR of CDR3 regions. TCRdb recomputed calls from the multiplex PCR reads with MiXCR, one row per CDR3 protein. The sample has roughly 610,000 distinct CDR3 sequences, around 15% seen once. The time point here: newly diagnosed GD, antithyroid drugs for less than 3 months. Researchers made the TCR library from RNA that was extracted from PBMCs. The same specimen was also included in a second study, on T cells in Graves' hyperthyroidism and ophthalmopathy.

The material sequenced was peripheral blood mononuclear cells (PBMCs), taken at new diagnosis, from a patient treated with antithyroid drugs. The source is a woman younger than 45 with Graves disease.

The chain carries TRBV27 and TRBJ2-1; D perhaps matches TRBD1 (6 bases). Germline assignment: CDR1 MNHEY and CDR2 SMNVEV (reference sequence). The CDR3 contains 12 residues. V was pared by 8 bases and J by 9 bases, with 14 bases between. The DNA for the CDR3 is TGTGCCAGCGCACAGGGCTACGGTGAGCAGTTCTTC. Amino acids: CASAQGYGEQFF.

The chain couples TRBV3-1 to TRBJ2-1; D gene ambiguous. Germline V gene data show CDR1 as LGHDT and CDR2 as YNNKEL (reference sequence). The CDR3 loop spans 15 amino acids. The V gene lost 5 bases and the J gene lost 0 bases, with 11 bases spanning the gap. Written as DNA, the CDR3 is TGTGCCAGCAGCAGAACAGAGAACTCCTACAATGAGCAGTTCTTC. Residues: CASSRTENSYNEQFF.

This clonotype was found a few times. This rearrangement joins TRBV20-1 to TRBJ1-5; no clear D. The CDR3 consists of 15 residues. Trimming left V 6 bases short and J 2 bases short, with 17 bases between. Germline V gene lookup returns CDR1 DFQATT and CDR2 SNEGSKA (reference sequence). The CDR3 spells CSARSPFGGNQPQHF. CDR3 in DNA: TGCAGTGCCAGGTCCCCCTTTGGCGGCAATCAGCCCCAGCATTTT.

This clonotype was seen many times. The chain combines TRBV28 with TRBJ1-5; D is ambiguous. V was shortened by 2 bases and J by 0 bases, with 11 bases between the two germline ends. The V gene's germline CDR1 is MDHEN and CDR2 SYDVKM. The CDR3 loop spans 16 amino acids. CDR3 residues: CASSLTQPYSNQPQHF. The CDR3 nucleotides read TGTGCCAGCAGTTTAACACAACCTTATAGCAATCAGCCCCAGCATTTT.

This rearrangement joins TRBV6-1 to TRBJ2-2; D is possibly TRBD2 (5 bases). Trimming cost V 7 bases and J 6 bases, with 15 bases left between them. Germline V CDR1 and CDR2: MNHNS, SASEGT. The CDR3 covers 14 residues. CDR3 in DNA: TGTGCCAGCATCGTCGGGAAGGTGGCCGGGGAGCTGTTTTTT. Translated: CASIVGKVAGELFF.

This clonotype was seen many times. V and J are TRBV2 and TRBJ1-2; 9 bases are shared with TRBD1. The J segment lost 8 bases and the V segment lost 4 bases, leaving 8 bases of the junction unmatched. The CDR3 extends over 14 amino acids. Germline-derived CDR1 and CDR2 are SNHLY and FYNNEI. CDR3 nucleotide sequence: TGTGCCAGCAGTGGGACAGGGGCCTTGGACGGCTACACCTTC. This sequence encodes CASSGTGALDGYTF.

This clonotype has ten or more counts. V is TRBV11-3 and J is TRBJ1-1; TRBD1 matches at 8 bases. Germline V gene data show CDR1 as SGHNT and CDR2 as YENEEA. This CDR3 region has 13 residues. Germline trimming cut 3 bases from V and 7 bases from J; bases unmatched to any gene: 4. CDR3 region: CASSFVTGGEAFF. CDR3 bases: TGTGCCAGCAGCTTTGTTACAGGGGGTGAAGCTTTCTTT. Full variable domain (outside the CDR3, taken from reference TRBV11-3 and TRBJ1-1): EAGVVQSPRYKIIEKKQPVAFWCNPISGHNTLYWYLQNLGQGPELLIRYENEEAVDDSQLPKDRFSAERLKGVDSTLKIQPAELGDSAVYLCASSFVTGGEAFFGQGTRLTVV.

In this sample, this clonotype turned up many times. The gene calls are TRBV12-3 or TRBV12-4 and TRBJ2-1; D is possibly TRBD1 (5 bases). The CDR3 consists of 12 residues. Trimming shortened V by 6 bases and J by 10 bases, and 13 bases separated the two germline ends. CDR3 sequence: CASRILNREQFF. The CDR3 DNA is TGTGCCAGCAGGATCTTAAACAGGGAGCAGTTCTTC.

This clonotype was recorded a few times. The gene calls are TRBV4-1 and TRBJ2-5; the D is unclear. The CDR3 consists of 12 residues. The germline V gene has CDR1 MGHRA and CDR2 YSYEKL. Trimming left V 6 bases short and J 5 bases short, with 10 bases between. The CDR3 DNA follows: TGCGCCAGCAGTCATGGATCTGAGACCCAGTACTTC. Its translation is CASSHGSETQYF.

The chain recombines TRBV18 with TRBJ2-1, with D unresolved. The V end lost 8 bases, the J end lost 10 bases, and 18 bases lay between the germline ends. Germline V gene lookup returns CDR1 KGHSH and CDR2 LQKENI. The CDR3 extends over 13 amino acids. In DNA form, the CDR3 reads TGTGCCAGCACCCAAGGACGGCCCCAGGAGCAGTTCTTC. This encodes CASTQGRPQEQFF.

This clonotype appeared many times. The genes are TRBV28 and TRBJ2-7; the match to TRBD1 covers 9 bases. Per germline, CDR1 MDHEN and CDR2 SYDVKM. Trimming cost V 2 bases and J 4 bases; bases outside gene matches: 6. There are 15 residues in the CDR3. CDR3 in amino acids: CASSLDGQGKYEQYF. CDR3 sequence (DNA): TGTGCCAGCAGTTTAGATGGACAGGGGAAGTACGAGCAGTACTTC.

The V call is TRBV10-3, the J call TRBJ2-1, with 8 bases identical to TRBD2. V shed 11 bases and J 4 bases; nucleotides not matched to a gene: 10. Germline V gene sequence: CDR1 ENHRY, CDR2 SYGVKD. This CDR3 spans 14 amino acids. The CDR3 spells CASFPGLGYNEQFF. CDR3 bases: TGTGCCTCTTTTCCGGGACTAGGATACAATGAGCAGTTCTTC.

V and J are TRBV3-1 and TRBJ1-6; no definite D call. The CDR3 contains 14 residues. The germline V and J ends were trimmed by 4 bases and 12 bases, with 16 bases remaining between them. CDR1 is LGHDT and CDR2 is YNNKEL in the germline V gene (reference sequence). CDR3 sequence reads: CASSRSSYSEPLHF. DNA of the CDR3: TGTGCCAGCAGCCGGAGTAGCTATTCAGAACCCCTCCACTTT.

The J gene is TRBJ2-3, the V gene TRBV10-3, with TRBD2 as a possible D gene (6 bases). Germline V lookup: CDR1 ENHRY, CDR2 SYGVKD. The CDR3 runs to 15 residues. The germline V and J ends were trimmed by 4 bases and 1 base, with 12 bases remaining between them. The CDR3 sequence is CAISGRGLGTDTQYF. In DNA, the CDR3 is TGTGCCATCAGTGGGCGGGGACTCGGCACAGATACGCAGTATTTT.

This chain uses TRBV29-1 with TRBJ2-1; D might be TRBD1 (5 bases). The ends were cut back, 7 bases at V and 4 bases at J, with 11 bases in the middle. The CDR3 runs to 12 residues. CDR1 SQVTM and CDR2 ANQGSEA come from the germline V gene. Here the CDR3 reads CSAKTVYNEQFF. CDR3 DNA: TGCAGCGCCAAGACAGTGTACAATGAGCAGTTCTTC.

This clonotype has just a few counts. The chain joins TRBV6-1 to TRBJ2-3; no clear D. Trimming stripped 7 bases from V and 0 bases from J, with 8 bases between. This CDR3 has 13 amino acids. Germline values: CDR1 MNHNS, CDR2 SASEGT. In DNA, the CDR3 is TGTGCCAGCACCAGGACCAGCACAGATACGCAGTATTTT. Protein product: CASTRTSTDTQYF.